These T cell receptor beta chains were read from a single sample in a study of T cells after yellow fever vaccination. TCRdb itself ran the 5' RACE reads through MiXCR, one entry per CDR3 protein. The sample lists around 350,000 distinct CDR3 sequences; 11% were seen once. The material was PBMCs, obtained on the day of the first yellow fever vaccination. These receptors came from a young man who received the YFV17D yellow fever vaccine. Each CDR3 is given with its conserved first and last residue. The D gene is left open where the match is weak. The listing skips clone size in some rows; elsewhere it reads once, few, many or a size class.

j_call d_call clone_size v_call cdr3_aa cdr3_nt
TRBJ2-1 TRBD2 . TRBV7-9 CASSEDGGGRVREQFF TGTGCCAGCAGCGAAGACGGGGGCGGGAGGGTTCGGGAGCAGTTCTTC
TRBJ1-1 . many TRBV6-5 CASSPLGGRGNTEAFF TGTGCCAGCAGTCCGTTGGGGGGGCGAGGGAACACTGAAGCTTTCTTT
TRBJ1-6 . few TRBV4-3 CASSQAGEGNSPLHF TGCGCCAGCAGCCAAGCCGGGGAGGGTAATTCACCCCTCCACTTT
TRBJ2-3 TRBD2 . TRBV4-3 CASSQDWGLAMITSTDTQYF TGCGCCAGCAGCCAAGATTGGGGACTAGCGATGATCACTAGCACAGATACGCAGTATTTT
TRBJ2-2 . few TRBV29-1 CSVEDAEMNTGELFF TGCAGCGTTGAAGATGCGGAGATGAACACCGGGGAGCTGTTTTTT
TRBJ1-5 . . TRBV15 CATSRENQPQHF TGTGCCACCAGCAGAGAAAATCAGCCCCAGCATTTT
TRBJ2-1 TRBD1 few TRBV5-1 CASSLVNGQGFDEQFF TGCGCCAGCAGCTTGGTTAACGGACAGGGCTTCGATGAGCAGTTCTTC
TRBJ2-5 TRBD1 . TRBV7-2 CASSLEWTGPETQYF TGTGCCAGCAGCTTAGAATGGACAGGGCCGGAGACCCAGTACTTC
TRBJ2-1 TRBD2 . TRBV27 CASSLGSGGIPTYNEQFF TGTGCCAGCAGTTTAGGTAGCGGGGGGATCCCTACCTACAATGAGCAGTTCTTC
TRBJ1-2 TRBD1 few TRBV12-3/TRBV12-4 CASREEGADYGYTF TGTGCCAGCAGGGAGGAGGGGGCAGACTATGGCTACACCTTC
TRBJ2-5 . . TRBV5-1 CASSFDRPFIETQYF TGCGCCAGCAGCTTCGATCGTCCTTTCATAGAGACCCAGTACTTC
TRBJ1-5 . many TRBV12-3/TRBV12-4 CASSWTDLGQPQHF TGTGCCAGCAGTTGGACCGACTTGGGTCAGCCCCAGCATTTT
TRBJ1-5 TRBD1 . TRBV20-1 CSAPRQGNQPQHF TGCAGTGCCCCTAGACAGGGGAATCAGCCCCAGCATTTT
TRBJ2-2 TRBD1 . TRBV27 CASSFGQGDTGELFF TGTGCCAGCAGTTTTGGACAGGGGGACACCGGGGAGCTGTTTTTT